The subject of this entry is one T cell receptor beta chain. Repertoires were generated with immunoSEQ multiplex PCR, while TCRdb's copy carries only in-frame clones and drops some. The repertoire consists of tens of thousands of clones, with around 94% occurring once and the leading ten covering under 0.85%. These data come from a study of T cell changes during pregnancy in multiple sclerosis. This receptor was taken from a female donor with multiple sclerosis, enrolled in a pregnancy study. Sequences were derived from peripheral blood, sampled in the third trimester of pregnancy.

CDR3 bases: TGTGCCACCTCAACCGGGACAAGGGCCTACGAGCAGTACTTC. This translates into CATSTGTRAYEQYF. This chain connects TRBV27 to TRBJ2-5; D possibly corresponds to TRBD1 (6 bases). The DNA matches TRBJ2-7 better at its end, which makes the J call doubtful. Looked up from germline, CDR1 is MNHEY and CDR2 is SMNVEV (reference sequence). The CDR3 length is 14 residues.